One sample yielded the 2 T cell receptor beta chains listed below, sequenced in a study of control samples from healthy donors and cancer patients. Produced via immunoSEQ multiplex PCR; TCRdb's table is partial and in-frame only. Counted here are 90,000 or so clones, about nine tenths occurring once; the ten biggest clones make up 14%. Source material: blood. These receptors were collected from a woman between 65 and 79 years old in good health.

This rearrangement joins TRBV12-3 or TRBV12-4 to TRBJ1-2; possible D gene TRBD1, 5 bases. The V gene lost 5 bases and the J gene lost 7 bases, with 8 bases spanning the gap. The CDR3 has 11 residues. CDR3 coding DNA: TGTGCCAGCAGTCCAGGGCCTGGCTACACCTTC. Its protein is CASSPGPGYTF.

The gene calls are TRBV18 and TRBJ1-1; D perhaps matches TRBD1 (6 bases). CDR1 is KGHSH and CDR2 is LQKENI in the germline V gene. This CDR3 spans 13 amino acids. V was shortened by 5 bases and J by 1 base, with 8 bases between the two germline ends. The CDR3 here is CASSDRSNTEAFF. CDR3 sequence (DNA): TGTGCCAGCTCAGACAGGTCGAACACTGAAGCTTTCTTT. Full variable domain (missing parts from reference TRBV18 and TRBJ1-1): NAGVMQNPRHLVRRRGQEARLRCSPMKGHSHVYWYRQLPEEGLKFMVYLQKENIIDESGMPKERFSAEFPKEGPSILRIQQVVRGDSAAYFCASSDRSNTEAFFGQGTRLTVV.